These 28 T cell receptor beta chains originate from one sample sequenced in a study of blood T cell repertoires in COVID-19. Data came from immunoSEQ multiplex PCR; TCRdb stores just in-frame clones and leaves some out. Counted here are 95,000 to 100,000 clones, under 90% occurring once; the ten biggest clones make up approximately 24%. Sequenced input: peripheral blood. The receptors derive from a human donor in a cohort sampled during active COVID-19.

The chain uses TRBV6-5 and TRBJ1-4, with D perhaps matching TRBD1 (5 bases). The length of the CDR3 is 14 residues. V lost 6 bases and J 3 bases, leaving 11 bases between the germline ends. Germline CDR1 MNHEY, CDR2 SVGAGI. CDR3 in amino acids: CASSPGGANEKLFF. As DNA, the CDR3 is TGTGCCAGCAGCCCCGGGGGAGCTAATGAAAAACTGTTTTTT.

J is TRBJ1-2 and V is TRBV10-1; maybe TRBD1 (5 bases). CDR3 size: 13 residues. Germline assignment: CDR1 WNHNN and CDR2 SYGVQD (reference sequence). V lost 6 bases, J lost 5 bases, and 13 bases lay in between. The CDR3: CASSYKTDYGYTF. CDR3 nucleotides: TGCGCCAGCAGCTACAAGACAGATTATGGCTACACCTTC.

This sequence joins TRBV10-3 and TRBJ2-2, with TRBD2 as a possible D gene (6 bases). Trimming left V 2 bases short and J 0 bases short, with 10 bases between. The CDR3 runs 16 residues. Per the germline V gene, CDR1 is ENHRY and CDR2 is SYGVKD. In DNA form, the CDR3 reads TGTGCCATCAGTGAGACTAGCCTCTCGAACACCGGGGAGCTGTTTTTT. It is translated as CAISETSLSNTGELFF.

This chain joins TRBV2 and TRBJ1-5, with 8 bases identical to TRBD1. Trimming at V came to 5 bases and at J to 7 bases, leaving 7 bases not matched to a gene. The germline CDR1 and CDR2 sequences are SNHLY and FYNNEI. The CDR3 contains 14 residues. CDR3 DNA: TGTGCCAGCAGTACGGACAGGGTCTGGCAGCCCCAGCATTTT. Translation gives CASSTDRVWQPQHF.

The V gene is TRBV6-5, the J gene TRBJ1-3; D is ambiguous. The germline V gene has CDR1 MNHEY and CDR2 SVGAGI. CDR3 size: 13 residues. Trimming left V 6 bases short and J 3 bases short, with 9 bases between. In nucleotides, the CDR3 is TGTGCCAGCAGCGCTGACAATGGAAACACCATATATTTT. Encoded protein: CASSADNGNTIYF.

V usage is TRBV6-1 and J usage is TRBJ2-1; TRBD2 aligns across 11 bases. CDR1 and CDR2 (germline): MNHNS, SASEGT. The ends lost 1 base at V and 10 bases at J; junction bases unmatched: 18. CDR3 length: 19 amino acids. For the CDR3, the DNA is TGTGCCAGCAGTGAAGAAACTAGCGGGAGAGTGTCCTATCGATCGGAGCAGTTCTTC. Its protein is CASSEETSGRVSYRSEQFF.

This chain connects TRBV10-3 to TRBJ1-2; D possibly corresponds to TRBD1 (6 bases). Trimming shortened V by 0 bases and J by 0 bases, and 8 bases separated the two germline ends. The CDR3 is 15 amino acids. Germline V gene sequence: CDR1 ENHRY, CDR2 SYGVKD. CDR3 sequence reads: CAISESHRANYGYTF. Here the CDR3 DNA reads TGTGCCATCAGTGAGTCCCACAGGGCTAACTATGGCTACACCTTC.

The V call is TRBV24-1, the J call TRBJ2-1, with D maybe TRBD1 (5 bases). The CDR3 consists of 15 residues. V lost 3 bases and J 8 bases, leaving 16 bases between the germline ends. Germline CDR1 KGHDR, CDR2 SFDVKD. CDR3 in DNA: TGTGCCACCAGTGATGGTGGGGCATTCTTGTATGAGCAGTTCTTC. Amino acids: CATSDGGAFLYEQFF.

CDR3 sequence reads: CATSDGGADTQYF. The CDR3 DNA follows: TGTGCCACCAGTGATGGAGGCGCAGATACGCAGTATTTT. The J gene is TRBJ2-3, the V gene TRBV24-1; a possible D gene is TRBD2 (5 bases). V shed 3 bases and J shed 4 bases, with 7 bases lying between them. CDR3 length: 13 residues. Germline-derived CDR1 and CDR2 are KGHDR and SFDVKD.

The CDR3 bases are TGTGCCAGCAGCCCGGGCAGGGGCGCTCGATCACCCCTCCACTTT. Translating gives CASSPGRGARSPLHF. The V call is TRBV6-5, the J call TRBJ1-6, with a tentative D call TRBD1 (6 bases). Germline V gives CDR1 MNHEY, CDR2 SVGAGI. With 6 bases removed from V and 10 bases from J, the gap between germline ends came to 19 bases. This CDR3 is built from 15 residues.

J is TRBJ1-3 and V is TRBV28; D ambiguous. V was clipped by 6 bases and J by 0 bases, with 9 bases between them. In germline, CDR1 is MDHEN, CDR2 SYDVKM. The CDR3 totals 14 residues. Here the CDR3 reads CASSKTISGNTIYF. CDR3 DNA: TGTGCCAGCAGCAAAACAATCTCTGGAAACACCATATATTTT.

CDR3 loop: CATSRDYSPDRGLREQYF. Here the CDR3 DNA reads TGTGCCACCAGCAGAGACTACTCCCCGGACAGGGGGCTGAGGGAGCAGTACTTC. This rearrangement joins TRBV15 to TRBJ2-7; 11 bases align to TRBD1. Germline lookup yields CDR1 LNHNV and CDR2 YYDKDF (reference sequence). With 0 bases clipped from V and 7 bases from J, the junction kept 14 bases outside the gene matches. There are 18 residues in the CDR3.

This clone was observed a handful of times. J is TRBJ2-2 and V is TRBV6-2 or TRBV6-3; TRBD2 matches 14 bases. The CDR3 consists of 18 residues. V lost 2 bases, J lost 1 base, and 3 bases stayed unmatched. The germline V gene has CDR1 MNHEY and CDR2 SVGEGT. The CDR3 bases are TGTGCCAGCAGTTACGGACTAGCGGGGGGAAAGAACACCGGGGAGCTGTTTTTT. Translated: CASSYGLAGGKNTGELFF.

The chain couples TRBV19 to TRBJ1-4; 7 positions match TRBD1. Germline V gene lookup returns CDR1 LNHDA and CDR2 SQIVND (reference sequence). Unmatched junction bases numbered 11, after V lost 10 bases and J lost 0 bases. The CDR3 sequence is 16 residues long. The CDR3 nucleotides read TGTGCCACCAGAGACAGGGTAATAGCAACTAATGAAAAACTGTTTTTT. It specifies CATRDRVIATNEKLFF.

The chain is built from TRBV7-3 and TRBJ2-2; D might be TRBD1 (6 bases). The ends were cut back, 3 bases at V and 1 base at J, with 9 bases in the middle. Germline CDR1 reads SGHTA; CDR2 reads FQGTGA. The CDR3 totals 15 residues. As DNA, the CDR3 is TGTGCCAGCAGCTTGGGGACACAGAACACCGGGGAGCTGTTTTTT. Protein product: CASSLGTQNTGELFF.

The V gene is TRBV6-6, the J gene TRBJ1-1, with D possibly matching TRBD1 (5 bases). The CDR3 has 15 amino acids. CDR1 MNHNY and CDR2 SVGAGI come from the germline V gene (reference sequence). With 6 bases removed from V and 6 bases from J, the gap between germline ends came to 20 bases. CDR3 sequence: CASRRGERGGAEAFF. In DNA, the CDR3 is TGTGCCAGCAGACGCGGAGAAAGGGGAGGTGCTGAAGCTTTCTTT.

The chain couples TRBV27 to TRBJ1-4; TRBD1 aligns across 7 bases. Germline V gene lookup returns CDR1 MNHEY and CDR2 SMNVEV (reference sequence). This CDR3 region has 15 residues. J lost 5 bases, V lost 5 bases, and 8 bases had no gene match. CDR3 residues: CASSPQGVRNEKLFF. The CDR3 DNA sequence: TGTGCCAGCAGTCCTCAGGGGGTCCGGAATGAAAAACTGTTTTTT.

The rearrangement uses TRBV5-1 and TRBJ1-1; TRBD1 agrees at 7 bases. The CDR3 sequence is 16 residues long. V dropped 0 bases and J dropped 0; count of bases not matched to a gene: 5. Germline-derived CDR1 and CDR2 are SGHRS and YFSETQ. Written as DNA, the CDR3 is TGCGCCAGCAGCTTGGTAACGACAGGGATGAACACTGAAGCTTTCTTT. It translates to CASSLVTTGMNTEAFF.

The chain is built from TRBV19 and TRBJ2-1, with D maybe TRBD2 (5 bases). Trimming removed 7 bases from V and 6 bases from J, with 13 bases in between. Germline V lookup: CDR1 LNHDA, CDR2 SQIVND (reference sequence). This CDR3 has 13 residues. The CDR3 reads CASNPGWGNEQFF. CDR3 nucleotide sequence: TGTGCCAGTAACCCGGGATGGGGCAATGAGCAGTTCTTC.

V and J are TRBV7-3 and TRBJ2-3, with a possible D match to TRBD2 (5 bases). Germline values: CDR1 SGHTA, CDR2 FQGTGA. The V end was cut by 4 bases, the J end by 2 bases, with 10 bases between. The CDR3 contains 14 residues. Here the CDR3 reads CASSSGLTTDTQYF. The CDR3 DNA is TGTGCCAGCAGCTCTGGACTCACCACAGATACGCAGTATTTT.

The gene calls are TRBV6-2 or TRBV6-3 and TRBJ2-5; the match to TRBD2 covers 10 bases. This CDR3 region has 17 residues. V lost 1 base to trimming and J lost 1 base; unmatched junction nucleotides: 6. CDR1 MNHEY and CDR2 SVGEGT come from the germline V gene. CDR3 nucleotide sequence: TGTGCCAGCAGTTACTTCGGGCTAGCGGGGGTCCAAGAGACCCAGTACTTC. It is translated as CASSYFGLAGVQETQYF.

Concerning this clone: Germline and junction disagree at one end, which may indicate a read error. The CDR3 DNA reads as TGCGCCAGCAGCGGACAGGGGAACCCTGAAGCTTTCTTT. Its protein product is CASSGQGNPEAFF. The chain carries TRBV5-1 and TRBJ1-1; TRBD1 agrees at 9 bases. From germline, CDR1 is SGHRS and CDR2 YFSETQ. The CDR3 sequence is 13 residues long. The full variable domain, completed using reference TRBV5-1 and TRBJ1-1, is KAGVTQTPRYLIKTRGQQVTLSCSPISGHRSVSWYQQTPGQGLQFLFEYFSETQRNKGNFPGRFSGRQFSNSRSEMNVSTLELGDSALYLCASSGQGNPEAFFGQGTRLTVV.

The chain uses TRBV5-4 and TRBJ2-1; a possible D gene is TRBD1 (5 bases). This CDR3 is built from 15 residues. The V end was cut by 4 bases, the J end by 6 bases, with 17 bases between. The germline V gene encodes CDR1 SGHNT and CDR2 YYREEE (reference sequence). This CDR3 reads CASSRGAGSSNEQFF. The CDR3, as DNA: TGTGCCAGCAGCAGGGGTGCAGGTTCTTCCAATGAGCAGTTCTTC.

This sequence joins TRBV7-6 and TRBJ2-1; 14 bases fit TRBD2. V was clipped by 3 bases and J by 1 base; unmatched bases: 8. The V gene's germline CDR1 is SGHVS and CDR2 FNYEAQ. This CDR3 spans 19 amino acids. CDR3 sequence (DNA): TGTGCCAGCAGCTTGGGACTAGCGGGAGTCCGGACGTCCTACAATGAGCAGTTCTTC. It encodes CASSLGLAGVRTSYNEQFF. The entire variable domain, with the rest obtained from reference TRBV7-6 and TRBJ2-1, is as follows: GAGVSQSPRYKVTKRGQDVALRCDPISGHVSLYWYRQALGQGPEFLTYFNYEAQQDKSGLPNDRFSAERPEGSISTLTIQRTEQRDSAMYRCASSLGLAGVRTSYNEQFFGPGTRLTVL.

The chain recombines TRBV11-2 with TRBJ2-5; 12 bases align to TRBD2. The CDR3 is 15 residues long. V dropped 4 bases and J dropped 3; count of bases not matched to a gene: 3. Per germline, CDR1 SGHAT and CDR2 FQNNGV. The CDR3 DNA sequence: TGTGCCAGCAGCTCCGGACTAGCGGGAAAAGAGACCCAGTACTTC. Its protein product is CASSSGLAGKETQYF.

The chain's CDR3 is CASSYTLTQGGGYTF. CDR3 coding DNA: TGTGCCAGCAGTTACACCTTGACACAGGGTGGTGGCTACACCTTC. The chain carries TRBV6-5 and TRBJ1-2; perhaps TRBD1 as D (6 bases). The V end was cut by 2 bases, the J end by 7 bases, with 17 bases between. The CDR3 extends over 15 amino acids. From germline, CDR1 is MNHEY and CDR2 SVGAGI.

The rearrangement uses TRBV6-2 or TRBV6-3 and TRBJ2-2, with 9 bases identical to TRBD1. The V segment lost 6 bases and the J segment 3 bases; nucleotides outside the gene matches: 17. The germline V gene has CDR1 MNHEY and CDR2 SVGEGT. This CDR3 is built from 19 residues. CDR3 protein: CASSPIGGLGQGHTGELFF. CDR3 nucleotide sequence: TGTGCCAGCAGCCCAATCGGGGGGCTGGGACAGGGCCACACCGGGGAGCTGTTTTTT.

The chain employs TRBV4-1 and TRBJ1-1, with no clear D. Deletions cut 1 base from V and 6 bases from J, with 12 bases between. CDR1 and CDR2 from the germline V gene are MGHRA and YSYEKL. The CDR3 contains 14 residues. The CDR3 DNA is TGCGCCAGCAGCCAAGGGGCGTCGCCCGCTGAAGCTTTCTTT. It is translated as CASSQGASPAEAFF.